These 6 T cell receptor beta chains originate from one sample sequenced in a study of blood T cell repertoires in COVID-19. Libraries were prepared by immunoSEQ multiplex PCR; TCRdb keeps only in-frame clonotypes and omits some of them. Of around 190,000 clones in the sample, 70% to 90% were seen once. The sample comprised peripheral blood. The receptors here all came from a man aged 45-65 years with COVID-19, enrolled during active disease.

This clone appeared once. The V gene is TRBV7-9, the J gene TRBJ1-1; a possible D gene is TRBD1 (6 bases). V was cut by 5 bases and J by 1 base, with 8 bases left in between. The CDR3 is 13 amino acids. The germline V gene encodes CDR1 SEHNR and CDR2 FQNEAQ (reference sequence). In nucleotides, the CDR3 is TGTGCCAGCAGCGTCAGGGGGAACACTGAAGCTTTCTTT. This translates into CASSVRGNTEAFF.

The rearrangement links TRBV27 to TRBJ2-7, with D unclear. CDR3 length equals 13 residues. The ends were cut back, 1 base at V and 7 bases at J, with 11 bases in the middle. The germline gives CDR1 MNHEY, CDR2 SMNVEV (reference sequence). CDR3 protein: CASSLYYLGEQYF. DNA of the CDR3: TGTGCCAGCAGTTTATACTACCTTGGGGAGCAGTACTTC.

The sample holds a few counts of this clone. At one boundary the junction diverges from the germline segment, which might be a read error. The rearrangement joins TRBV24-1 to TRBJ2-1, with 7 nucleotides matching TRBD1. This CDR3 spans 12 amino acids. The germline V gene encodes CDR1 KGHDR and CDR2 SFDVKD. The CDR3 sequence: CATSDPDRVLLF. DNA of the CDR3: TGTGCCACCAGTGATCCCGACAGGGTGTTGCTCTTC.

The genes are TRBV28 and TRBJ1-4; TRBD1 matches 7 bases. The J segment lost 5 bases and the V segment lost 4 bases, leaving 4 bases of the junction unmatched. Germline V gives CDR1 MDHEN, CDR2 SYDVKM. The CDR3 extends over 14 amino acids. The CDR3 region has the DNA TGTGCCAGCAGTTCCGGGACAGAGAATGAAAAACTGTTTTTT. It specifies CASSSGTENEKLFF.

This chain joins TRBV30 and TRBJ2-7, with D perhaps TRBD2 (6 bases). Germline V gene lookup returns CDR1 GTSNPN and CDR2 SVGIG (reference sequence). V lost 2 bases and J 2 bases, leaving 16 bases between the germline ends. CDR3 length: 15 residues. The CDR3 here is CAWSPTGVGTYEQYF. Written as DNA, the CDR3 is TGTGCCTGGAGTCCTACGGGAGTGGGGACCTACGAGCAGTACTTC.

The chain is built from TRBV18 and TRBJ2-3; maybe TRBD1 (5 bases). Germline assignment: CDR1 KGHSH and CDR2 LQKENI. The CDR3 is 13 residues long. V dropped 4 bases and J dropped 5 bases, with 10 bases sitting between them. The CDR3 here is CASSRIQEDTQYF. CDR3 nucleotides: TGTGCCAGCTCACGGATACAGGAAGATACGCAGTATTTT.